The TCR beta chain under discussion was sequenced for a study of cytomegalovirus exposure and HLA in healthy donors (TCRdb year 2017). For the wider study: In an earlier analysis of about 560 of the donors, 250 to 350 Gb of sequence data and 95 million to 130 million unique TCR beta sequences from 180 million or so T cells were reported. Roughly 300 gigabases of sequencing data and approximately 92 million unique TCR sequences made up an early release that covered about 640 HLA-typed donors. Of the roughly 400 genotyped donors, 65% to 90% were placed in the genetic ancestry cluster associated with self-reported Caucasian donors. The study aimed to test whether signatures of past pathogen exposure could be identified by cataloging public T cell receptors. The study used immunosequencing to profile the T cell repertoires of under 700 subjects and linked those repertoires to cytomegalovirus serostatus. In addition to the first cohort of about 650 subjects, a separate validation cohort of 130 or so different subjects was used. To predict cytomegalovirus infection status, the study combined high-throughput TCR immunosequencing, statistical association of individual TCRs with disease status, and machine learning. A later analysis re-examined previously published TCR beta repertoires from just over 650 donors and added high-resolution HLA genotyping to investigate patterns of TCR occurrence. Rather than drawing on any new phenotypic data, the later analysis identified candidate immune exposures from TCR beta sequences and the way those sequences occurred across donors. An earlier analysis of nearly 600 of the donors applied high-throughput TCR beta sequencing to assess whether each TCR beta V gene segment acted as functional or pseudogenic. Donor age, sex, ethnicity and CMV serostatus were compiled together with the repertoire data. A later genetic analysis used genome-wide SNP genotypes for about 65% of the roughly 670 donors, treating that subset as a discovery cohort. All discovery cohort repertoires had been generated on a single sequencing platform. Class I and class II HLA loci were covered by the typing at four-digit resolution. The number of typed donors differed by locus: about 620-630 for A, B, C, DRB1 and DQB1; 500 to 550 for DQA1; about 600 for DPA1; and some 450 for DPB1. A few DR-DQ haplotypes were handled as single units for association and clustering because linkage in the cohort was strong. On average, about 240,000 unique TCR beta nucleotide sequences were sequenced per donor among 398 genotyped donors of the cohort, with about 17% of those sequences being non-productive. Summary of the overall study and its limitations: A further reported finding was that TCR beta sequences accurately predicted the HLA-A and HLA-B alleles for most subjects in the first cohort. A later analysis found that HLA-associated TCR beta chains were more clonally expanded and had lower generation probabilities than equally common non-associated chains. The classifier was reported to diagnose cytomegalovirus status with high specificity and sensitivity in both the original cohort and the validation cohort. Compared with the roughly 700-donor mean, donors in an Asian-associated ancestry cluster had fewer N-insertions in productive TCRs, according to a later genetic analysis. Immune exposure information for the cohort was limited to CMV serostatus. Because the 87-base-pair reads could not distinguish some IMGT-functional V segments, including TRBV6-2 and TRBV6-3, those segments were excluded. A group of highly shared sequence variants was considered likely to be a technical artifact of the sequencing pipeline. The presence/absence analyses assumed that sequencing depth was roughly uniform across donors, and that assumption may not be true. In vitro tests confirmed that a few of the cytomegalovirus-associated TCR beta chains recognize cytomegalovirus antigens. Correlated functional status among segregating V segments might be attributable to linkage disequilibrium, but an unknown experimental factor could not be ruled out. In this cohort, only TCR beta chains were sequenced, and detectable features were limited by the absence of alpha or paired-chain data. A later analysis associated 15,000 or so TCR beta sequences with specific HLA alleles at a false discovery rate of 0.05. In the study, 164 TCR beta chains were listed as associated with cytomegalovirus. Strong co-occurrence of HLA alleles, especially DR and DQ, made assigning TCR associations to individual alleles difficult. V-gene and J-gene trimming of TCR beta chains was associated with a missense DCLRE1C variant in a later genetic analysis, and the association was replicated in an independent cohort. According to a later analysis, TCR association rates differed among HLA loci, with DRB1 alleles showing the most associated TCRs and HLA-C alleles showing the fewest. Most TCR sequences were observed very rarely across donors, whereas some public TCRs were present in many individuals. According to a later analysis, most CMV-associated TCR beta chains appeared to be HLA-restricted, and the HLA associations seemed to be driven largely by CMV exposure. Because counts were too low, about 15 rarely observed V segments, including chromosome 9 orphons, were left out of the earlier analysis of about 500 of the donors. According to the authors, the approach could potentially be generalized to other disease states and immunological phenotypes. Because HLA typing was unavailable for some donors at each locus, only the typed subset was used in association tests. According to a later analysis, parvovirus B19, influenza, CMV and Epstein-Barr virus appeared linked to several top co-occurrence clusters. Broadly in line with IMGT annotations, most TCR beta V segments showed up in productive rearrangements about 90% or about 30% of the time in an earlier analysis of a few hundred of the donors.

Receptor libraries were prepared by the immunoSEQ multiplex PCR assay. For the multiplex PCR, a mixture combining 60 forward primers for TCR Vbeta segments and 13 reverse primers for TCR Jbeta segments was used. The CDR3 region of rearranged TCR beta genes was amplified from genomic DNA by a multiplex PCR assay. The Illumina HiSeq System was used to sequence the amplified TCR beta libraries as 87-base-pair reads. As for the authors' bioinformatics: Across the 700 or so repertoires, a later analysis counted some 81 million unique TCR beta chains, 9 million to 14 million of which were shared by at least two donors. Raw reads were error-corrected and collapsed into unique sequences by a nearest-neighbor algorithm in which closely related sequences were merged to remove PCR and sequencing errors. To assign V, D and J gene segments, CDR3 sequences were aligned to IMGT reference sequences. For a sequence to be retained, at least a six-nucleotide match to both a V gene segment and a J gene segment was required. Rearrangements were called productive when the CDR3 lacked stop codons and stayed in frame with V and J; all others were non-productive. CDR3 was defined by IMGT convention, running from the second conserved V-encoded cysteine to the conserved J-encoded phenylalanine. Sequences without an unambiguous match to a single V gene segment were excluded from the earlier analysis of several hundred of the donors. An earlier analysis of 587 of the donors classified V segments as functional when productive rearrangements were above 56.7% and as segregating when the standard deviation between donors was above 5%. A statistical classification framework was developed to diagnose cytomegalovirus status using the catalog of TCR beta chain sequences. V and J gene assignment, in a later analysis, came from comparing TCR nucleotide sequences with IMGT/GENE-DB human TR gene sequences. The TCRdist pipeline was used in a later analysis to assign CDR3 sequences and most-parsimonious VDJ recombination scenarios. A later analysis defined each TCR beta chain by its CDR3 amino acid sequence plus V-gene family, and excluded reads lacking a unique V-gene family. As a way to deal with suspected cross-contamination and a sequencing artifact, a later analysis dropped 450 to 600 nucleotide sequences that were highly shared and had low generation probability. A later analysis calculated a clonal expansion index for each public chain from normalized within-repertoire ranks of inferred template counts. In a later analysis, generation probabilities were computed using a VDJ recombination model fitted to out-of-frame rearrangements, and the results were checked against IGoR. Hypergeometric tests were used in a later analysis to score TCR-TCR, TCR-HLA and TCR-CMV co-occurrence, with a repertoire-size bias correction applied to the TCR pairs. A later analysis estimated false discovery rates by permuting HLA or CMV assignments 20 times. A later analysis grouped co-occurring TCRs with DBSCAN, adding TCRdist sequence similarity when clustering within HLA-allele-positive subsets. For co-occurrence clustering, repertoires with fewer than 30,000 or more than 120,000 public chains were excluded, along with roughly five repertoires with anomalous nucleotide sharing. TCRdb retrieved this table from immuneACCESS and kept in-frame rearrangements only. Not all clones are present; in checked studies, unresolved V genes account for under half, and no reason is known for the remainder. That table supplies the V and J calls and clone size; D and trimming were determined from the DNA. The sample table holds 200,000 to 250,000 clones, of which approximately 82% were seen once. 0.58% of the sample belongs to the ten largest clones.

In total, fewer than 750 healthy bone marrow donors made up the cohort. Cohort members were all nominally healthy when sampled, although unrecorded immune exposures were likely present. The donor was CMV seronegative and belonged to the group of 352 seronegative cohort members. Each donor provided a peripheral blood sample, and peripheral blood mononuclear cells were used for TCR beta sequencing. Genomic DNA was extracted from the blood cell samples with the Qiagen DNeasy Blood Extraction Kit. In its sample, this clone was seen once. Its specific antigen is unknown. One base away there is no much larger clone; base qualities are not given. Trimmed from V: 4 bases; trimmed from J: 1 base; junction bases lacking a gene match: 3. According to the germline V gene, CDR1 reads SGHRS and CDR2 reads YFSETQ. The CDR3 starts with the cysteine, ends with the phenylalanine, and has 15 residues. The only DNA kept is the CDR3, 45 bases in frame from the first base.

Sequences were obtained from PBMCs. The rearranged segments are TRBV5-1 and TRBJ2-2, and 8 junction bases match TRBD2. The TCR was taken from a woman between 40 and 50 years old in good health and CMV-seronegative. The DNA sequence is TGCGCCAGCAGCCCTGCGGGGGGGAACACCGGGGAGCTGTTTTTT. Translated, this gives CASSPAGGNTGELFF.